The T cell receptor (beta chain) under discussion was sequenced for a study of T-cell reconstitution after alpha-beta-depleted transplantation in children. The CDR3 is 14 residues long. Germline lookup yields CDR1 SGHKS and CDR2 YYEKEE (reference sequence). V shed 0 bases and J 8 bases; nucleotides not matched to a gene: 7. The sample holds a few counts of this clonotype. Unique molecular identifiers featured in how the TCRbeta library was prepared. MiXCR was run by TCRdb on the PCR reads, yielding one entry per CDR3 protein. The sample shows over 550,000 distinct CDR3 sequences, under 12% of them seen only once.

The chain recombines TRBV5-5 with TRBJ1-2; 7 nucleotides match TRBD1. The clonotype originates from a human donor who donated a stem cell graft to a child with acute myeloid leukemia. The sample in question was PBMCs from the stem cell graft donor, obtained from the stem cell graft. CDR3 in DNA: TGTGCCAGCAGCTTGGCCGACAGGGTTAGAGGCTACACCTTC. Encoded protein: CASSLADRVRGYTF.